A single sample is the source of the 18 T cell receptor beta chains below, sequenced in a study of blood T cell repertoires in COVID-19. Only in-frame clones appear in the TCRdb table, and some are missing; sequencing was by immunoSEQ multiplex PCR. The sample lists roughly 670,000 clones; 85% to 90% were seen once. Sample: peripheral blood. These receptors all come from a woman aged 18-29 years with acute or convalescent COVID-19.

This chain uses TRBV7-9 with TRBJ1-6, with 7 bases matching TRBD1. Germline V lookup: CDR1 SEHNR, CDR2 FQNEAQ (reference sequence). The CDR3 consists of 15 residues. V lost 1 base to trimming and J lost 16 bases; unmatched junction nucleotides: 13. CDR3: CASSLGDTGQERLHF. CDR3 DNA sequence: TGTGCCAGCAGCTTAGGGGACACCGGACAGGAGAGACTCCACTTT. The whole variable domain, remainder taken from reference TRBV7-9 and TRBJ1-6, is DTGVSQNPRHKITKRGQNVTFRCDPISEHNRLYWYRQTLGQGPEFLTYFQNEAQLEKSRLLSDRFSAERPKGSFSTLEIQRTEQGDSAMYLCASSLGDTGQERLHFGNGTRLTVT.

In this sample, this clone turned up a few times. The chain joins TRBV29-1 to TRBJ1-1, with D possibly TRBD1 on 5 matching bases. The CDR3 is 13 residues long. Germline CDR1 SQVTM, CDR2 ANQGSEA. V was pared by 3 bases and J by 7 bases, with 15 bases between. CDR3 bases: TGCAGCGTTGATGAAGGGGATCGGAGTGAAGCTTTCTTT. This sequence encodes CSVDEGDRSEAFF.

This chain joins TRBV6-4 and TRBJ2-1; 8 bases align to TRBD1. The junction had 4 bases not matched to a gene; V was cut back by 0 bases and J by 3 bases. The CDR3 is made up of 16 amino acids. Germline V gives CDR1 MRHNA, CDR2 SNTAGT. DNA of the CDR3: TGTGCCAGCAGTGACTCCAGGGGGCTCGACTACAATGAGCAGTTCTTC. It encodes CASSDSRGLDYNEQFF.

This clone occurred a few times. The J gene is TRBJ1-3, the V gene TRBV28; D gene ambiguous. This CDR3 spans 15 amino acids. V lost 4 bases and J lost 3, with 13 bases in between. CDR1 and CDR2 from the germline V gene are MDHEN and SYDVKM. This chain's CDR3 is CASSSPGGVGNTIYF. Here the CDR3 DNA reads TGTGCCAGCAGTTCACCCGGCGGTGTTGGAAACACCATATATTTT.

J is TRBJ1-1 and V is TRBV7-6, with 8 bases lining up with TRBD1. CDR3 length equals 16 residues. J lost 3 bases, V lost 4 bases, and 10 bases had no gene match. The V gene's germline CDR1 is SGHVS and CDR2 FNYEAQ. The CDR3 sequence is CASSSTTTGVDTEAFF. The CDR3 DNA follows: TGTGCCAGCAGCTCCACCACGACAGGGGTGGACACTGAAGCTTTCTTT.

The chain employs TRBV5-1 and TRBJ1-1; tentative D call: TRBD1 (6 bases). Trimming removed 0 bases from V and 0 bases from J, with 9 bases in between. The CDR3 sequence is 15 residues long. Germline V gene lookup returns CDR1 SGHRS and CDR2 YFSETQ. The CDR3 here is CASSLGTDMNTEAFF. Here the CDR3 DNA reads TGCGCCAGCAGCTTGGGGACAGACATGAACACTGAAGCTTTCTTT. Looking up the rest from reference TRBV5-1 and TRBJ1-1 gives the full variable domain: KAGVTQTPRYLIKTRGQQVTLSCSPISGHRSVSWYQQTPGQGLQFLFEYFSETQRNKGNFPGRFSGRQFSNSRSEMNVSTLELGDSALYLCASSLGTDMNTEAFFGQGTRLTVV.

The V call is TRBV4-3, the J call TRBJ2-6, with TRBD2 matching 12 bases. Germline loops: CDR1 LGHNA, CDR2 YSLEER. Trimming removed 2 bases from V and 0 bases from J; junction bases left unmatched: 14. The CDR3 spans 22 residues. The CDR3 loop reads CASSQNPLSTSGGSSGANVLTF. The CDR3 DNA follows: TGCGCCAGCAGCCAAAATCCCCTTTCGACTAGCGGGGGCTCCTCTGGGGCCAACGTCCTGACTTTC.

The V call is TRBV24-1, the J call TRBJ2-1; 10 nucleotides match TRBD2. There are 13 residues in the CDR3. V trimming: 11 bases; J trimming: 8 bases; junction bases outside the gene matches: 8. Looked up from germline, CDR1 is KGHDR and CDR2 is SFDVKD. CDR3 amino acids: CAISAGGLDEQFF. CDR3 DNA sequence: TGTGCCATCTCAGCGGGGGGGCTAGATGAGCAGTTCTTC.

CDR3 in amino acids: CASSFQGALTEAFF. Here the CDR3 DNA reads TGTGCCAGCAGCTTCCAGGGGGCGCTTACTGAAGCTTTCTTT. The genes are TRBV7-2 and TRBJ1-1; 8 nucleotides agree with TRBD1. Germline V gives CDR1 SGHTA, CDR2 FQGNSA. The CDR3 runs to 14 residues. With V trimmed by 3 bases and J by 5 bases, 5 bases remained unmatched.

V and J are TRBV25-1 and TRBJ1-6; 7 bases line up with TRBD1. V shed 3 bases, J shed 7 bases, and the junction held 12 bases outside the gene matches. CDR3 length: 17 residues. Germline values: CDR1 MGHDK, CDR2 SYGVNS. CDR3 amino acids: CASSEENRGRRNSPLHF. The CDR3 nucleotides read TGTGCCAGCAGTGAGGAGAACAGGGGTCGTCGGAATTCACCCCTCCACTTT.

The rearrangement joins TRBV6-5 to TRBJ2-1; 8 bases agree with TRBD2. The V gene end was trimmed by 6 bases and the J gene end by 8 bases; junction bases not matched to a gene: 6. The germline V gene has CDR1 MNHEY and CDR2 SVGAGI. The CDR3 sequence is 13 residues long. This CDR3 is CASRRTSWDEQFF. In DNA, the CDR3 is TGTGCCAGCAGAAGGACTAGCTGGGATGAGCAGTTCTTC.

V gene TRBV3-1 (or the pseudogene TRBV3-2) combines with J gene TRBJ1-3, with D possibly TRBD1 on 6 matching bases. This CDR3 region has 14 residues. Germline values: CDR1 LGHDT, CDR2 YNNKEL (reference sequence). Trimming cost V 3 bases and J 3 bases, with 9 bases left between them. The CDR3 is CASSQGAGGNTIYF. The CDR3 nucleotides read TGTGCCAGCAGCCAGGGGGCTGGTGGAAACACCATATATTTT.

In this sample, this clone turned up once. The rearrangement links TRBV14 to TRBJ2-7; D call uncertain. V lost 0 bases, J lost 2 bases, and 11 bases lay in between. This CDR3 has 15 residues. Looked up from germline, CDR1 is SGHDN and CDR2 is FVKESK. CDR3 sequence reads: CASSQEQQSTYEQYF. In DNA, the CDR3 is TGTGCCAGCAGCCAAGAACAACAGTCCACCTACGAGCAGTACTTC.

The V call is TRBV4-3, the J call TRBJ1-2; D unclear. CDR3 length: 13 residues. Germline V gene data show CDR1 as LGHNA and CDR2 as YSLEER. Trimming stripped 2 bases from V and 6 bases from J, with 10 bases between. CDR3 residues: CASSQSGEDGYTF. CDR3 DNA: TGCGCCAGCAGCCAATCGGGTGAGGATGGCTACACCTTC.

The chain couples TRBV4-2 to TRBJ1-5, with D tentatively TRBD1 (6 bases). Germline loops: CDR1 LGHNA, CDR2 YNFKEQ. Trimming cost V 1 base and J 5 bases, with 15 bases left between them. The CDR3 has 16 amino acids. CDR3 residues: CASSQGVGGDDQPQHF. The CDR3 DNA sequence: TGTGCCAGCAGCCAAGGGGTAGGGGGAGACGATCAGCCCCAGCATTTT.

V and J are TRBV11-2 and TRBJ1-4; maybe TRBD1 (5 bases). With 0 bases removed from V and 7 bases from J, the gap between germline ends came to 15 bases. This CDR3 region has 16 residues. CDR1 SGHAT and CDR2 FQNNGV come from the germline V gene. CDR3 loop: CASSLDRGEEVEKLFF. Here the CDR3 DNA reads TGTGCCAGCAGCTTAGATCGGGGGGAGGAGGTTGAAAAACTGTTTTTT.

The J gene is TRBJ1-2, the V gene TRBV20-1, with 10 positions matching TRBD1. CDR1 and CDR2 from the germline V gene are DFQATT and SNEGSKA (reference sequence). The CDR3 runs 17 residues. V dropped 3 bases and J dropped 4; count of bases not matched to a gene: 14. CDR3 DNA sequence: TGCAGTGCTAGTGGAAAGGCCGGGACAGGGGTTTTCTATGGCTACACCTTC. Translating gives CSASGKAGTGVFYGYTF.

Only one count was recorded for this clone. V is TRBV2 and J is TRBJ1-1, with 7 bases lining up with TRBD1. The ends lost 11 bases at V and 1 base at J; junction bases unmatched: 7. CDR1 is SNHLY, CDR2 FYNNEI, per germline. The CDR3 is 13 residues long. The CDR3, as DNA: TGTGCCCCAAGGGGGCGGGGGAACACTGAAGCTTTCTTT. It yields the protein CAPRGRGNTEAFF. The full variable domain, with the rest looked up from reference TRBV2 and TRBJ1-1, is EPEVTQTPSHQVTQMGQEVILRCVPISNHLYFYWYRQILGQKVEFLVSFYNNEISEKSEIFDDQFSVERPDGSNFTLKIRSTKLEDSAMYFCAPRGRGNTEAFFGQGTRLTVV.